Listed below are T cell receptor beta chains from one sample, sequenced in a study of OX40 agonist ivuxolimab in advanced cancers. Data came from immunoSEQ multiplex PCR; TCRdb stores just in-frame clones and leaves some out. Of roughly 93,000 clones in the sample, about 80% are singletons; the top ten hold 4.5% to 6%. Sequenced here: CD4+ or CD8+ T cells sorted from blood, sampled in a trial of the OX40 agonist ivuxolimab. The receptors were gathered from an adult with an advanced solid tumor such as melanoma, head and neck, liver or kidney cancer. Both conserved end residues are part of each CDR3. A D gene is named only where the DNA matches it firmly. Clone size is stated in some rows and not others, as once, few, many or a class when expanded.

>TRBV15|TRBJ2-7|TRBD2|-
CATPTLAGGRNEQYF
TGTGCCACTCCAACCCTAGCGGGAGGGCGCAACGAGCAGTACTTC
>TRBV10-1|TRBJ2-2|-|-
CASSELQGNGELFF
TGCGCCAGCAGTGAACTACAGGGAAACGGGGAGCTGTTTTTT
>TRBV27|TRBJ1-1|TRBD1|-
CASSSAYGTGAEAFF
TGTGCCAGCAGTTCCGCATACGGGACAGGGGCTGAAGCTTTCTTT
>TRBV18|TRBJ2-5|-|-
CASSPPGLETQYF
TGTGCCAGCTCACCACCGGGACTAGAGACCCAGTACTTC
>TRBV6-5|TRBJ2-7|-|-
CASSYSAGPREQYF
TGTGCCAGCAGTTACTCGGCAGGGCCTAGAGAGCAGTACTTC
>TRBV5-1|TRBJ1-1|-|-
CASRAGPNTEAFF
TGCGCCAGCAGGGCAGGGCCGAACACTGAAGCTTTCTTT
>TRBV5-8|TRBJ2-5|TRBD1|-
CASSLGQGKETQYF
TGTGCCAGCAGCTTGGGACAGGGGAAAGAGACCCAGTACTTC
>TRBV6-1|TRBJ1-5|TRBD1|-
CASTSDRGINQPQHF
TGTGCCAGCACTTCGGACAGGGGGATCAATCAGCCCCAGCATTTT
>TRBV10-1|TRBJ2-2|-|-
CASSGRAGELFF
TGCGCCAGCAGTGGACGGGCCGGGGAGCTGTTTTTT
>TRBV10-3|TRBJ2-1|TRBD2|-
CAISEPAGAGNEQFF
TGTGCCATCAGTGAGCCAGCGGGAGCTGGTAATGAGCAGTTCTTC
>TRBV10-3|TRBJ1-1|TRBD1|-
CANGQVGTEAFF
TGTGCCAACGGACAGGTCGGCACTGAAGCTTTCTTT
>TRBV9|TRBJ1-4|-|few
CASSVATGPTNEKLFF
TGTGCCAGCAGCGTAGCTACTGGGCCAACTAATGAAAAACTGTTTTTT
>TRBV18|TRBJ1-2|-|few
CASSYREGYTF
TGTGCCAGCTCGTACAGGGAGGGCTACACCTTC
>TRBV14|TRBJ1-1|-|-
CASSHRAAEAFF
TGTGCCAGCAGCCACAGAGCCGCTGAAGCTTTCTTT
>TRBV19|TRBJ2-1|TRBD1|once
CASRKTGFSYNEQFF
TGTGCCAGTAGGAAGACAGGGTTCTCCTACAATGAGCAGTTCTTC
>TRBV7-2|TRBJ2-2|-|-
CASSSPIIGGNTGELFF
TGTGCCAGCAGCTCTCCCATTATTGGGGGGAACACCGGGGAGCTGTTTTTT
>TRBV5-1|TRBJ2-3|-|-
CASSRALDTDTQYF
TGCGCCAGCAGCCGGGCCTTAGACACAGATACGCAGTATTTT
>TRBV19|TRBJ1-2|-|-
CASTRTLYGYTF
TGTGCCAGTACCCGGACGCTCTATGGCTACACCTTC
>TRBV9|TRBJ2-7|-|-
CASSVGRFSEQYF
TGTGCCAGCAGCGTAGGGAGGTTCAGCGAGCAGTACTTC
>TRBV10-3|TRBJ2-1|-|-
CAISGEDSGVGEQFF
TGTGCCATCAGTGGAGAAGACAGTGGGGTCGGGGAGCAGTTCTTC
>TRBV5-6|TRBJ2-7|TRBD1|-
CASSRDRGQYHEQYF
TGTGCCAGCAGCCGGGACAGGGGGCAGTACCACGAGCAGTACTTC
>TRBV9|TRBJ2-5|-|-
CASSVAPGGGGETQYF
TGTGCCAGCAGCGTGGCCCCAGGGGGGGGCGGGGAGACCCAGTACTTC
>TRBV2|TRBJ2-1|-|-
CASSGRVTEQFF
TGTGCCAGCAGTGGGAGGGTTACTGAGCAGTTCTTC
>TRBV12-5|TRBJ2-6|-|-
CASAPGANVLTF
TGTGCTAGTGCGCCTGGGGCCAACGTCCTGACTTTC
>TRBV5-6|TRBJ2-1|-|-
CASSLREWVNNEQFF
TGTGCCAGCAGCTTGAGGGAGTGGGTGAATAATGAGCAGTTCTTC
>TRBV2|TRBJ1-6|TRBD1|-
CASSATTGGIRSSPLHF
TGTGCCAGCAGCGCTACCACAGGGGGCATTAGAAGTTCACCCCTCCACTTT
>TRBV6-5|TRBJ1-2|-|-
CASSYLKPGLGYGYTF
TGTGCCAGCAGTTACTTAAAGCCGGGACTCGGCTATGGCTACACCTTC
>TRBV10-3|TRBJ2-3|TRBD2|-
CAISGPGLGLTDTQYF
TGTGCCATCAGTGGACCGGGACTAGGGTTAACGGATACGCAGTATTTT
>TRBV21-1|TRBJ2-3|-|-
CASSKAGVGQGLAGAGTDTQYF
TGTGCCAGCAGCAAAGCTGGGGTCGGGCAAGGACTAGCGGGAGCGGGCACAGATACGCAGTATTTT
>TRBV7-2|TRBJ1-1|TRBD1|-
CASSLPGQGITEAFF
TGTGCCAGCAGCTTACCCGGACAGGGGATAACTGAAGCTTTCTTT
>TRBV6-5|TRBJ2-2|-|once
CASSYDSSLNTGELFF
TGTGCCAGCAGTTACGACAGCTCCCTCAACACCGGGGAGCTGTTTTTT
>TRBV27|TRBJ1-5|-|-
CASKTLAGPQHF
TGTGCCAGCAAAACCCTAGCGGGGCCCCAGCATTTT
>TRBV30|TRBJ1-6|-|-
CAWSLGVNSPLHF
TGTGCCTGGAGTCTGGGTGTTAATTCACCCCTCCACTTT
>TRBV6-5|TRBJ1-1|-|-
CASSYDFPGLHTEAFF
TGTGCCAGCAGTTACGATTTTCCCGGACTGCACACTGAAGCTTTCTTT
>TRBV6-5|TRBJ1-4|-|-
CASSPKPATNEKLFF
TGTGCCAGCAGTCCTAAACCTGCAACTAATGAAAAACTGTTTTTT
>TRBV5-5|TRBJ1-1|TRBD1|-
CASRRQGSLNTEAFF
TGTGCCAGCAGACGACAGGGCTCCTTGAACACTGAAGCTTTCTTT
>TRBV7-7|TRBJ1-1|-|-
CASSLVQSLPRDTEAFF
TGTGCCAGCAGCCTCGTCCAAAGCCTCCCAAGGGACACTGAAGCTTTCTTT
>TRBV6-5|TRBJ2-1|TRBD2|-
CASSLTSGSYNEQFF
TGTGCCAGCAGTTTGACTAGCGGATCCTACAATGAGCAGTTCTTC
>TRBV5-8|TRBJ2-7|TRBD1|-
CASRDRGSYEQYF
TGTGCCAGTCGGGACAGGGGCTCCTACGAGCAGTACTTC
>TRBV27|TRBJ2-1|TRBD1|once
CASRPGTGDRYNEQFF
TGTGCCAGCAGACCCGGGACAGGGGATCGTTACAATGAGCAGTTCTTC
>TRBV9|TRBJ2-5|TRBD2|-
CASSGRLAGGPGRQETQYF
TGTGCCAGCAGCGGTAGACTAGCGGGAGGGCCGGGTCGTCAAGAGACCCAGTACTTC
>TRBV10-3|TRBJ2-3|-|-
CAISEYGGALTDTQYF
TGTGCCATCAGTGAGTACGGCGGGGCCCTCACAGATACGCAGTATTTT
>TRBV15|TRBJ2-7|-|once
CATSRVSDEQYF
TGTGCCACCAGCAGAGTGTCCGACGAGCAGTACTTC
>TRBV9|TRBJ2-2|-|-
CASSTASSTGELFF
TGTGCCAGCAGCACAGCTAGCTCCACCGGGGAGCTGTTTTTT
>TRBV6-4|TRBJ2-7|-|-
CASSEDGIVHEQYF
TGTGCCAGCAGTGAAGATGGCATCGTCCACGAGCAGTACTTC
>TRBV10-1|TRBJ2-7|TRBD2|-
CASSDQAGDEQYF
TGCGCCAGCAGTGACCAAGCGGGGGACGAGCAGTACTTC
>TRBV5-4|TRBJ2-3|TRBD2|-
CASSWGTSVDTQYF
TGTGCCAGCAGCTGGGGGACTAGCGTAGATACGCAGTATTTT
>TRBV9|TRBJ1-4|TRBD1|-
CASSVETGTGSLNEKLFF
TGTGCCAGCAGCGTAGAAACCGGGACAGGGTCCCTTAATGAAAAACTGTTTTTT
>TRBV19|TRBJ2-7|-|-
CASSGHPRGEQYF
TGTGCCAGTAGTGGGCACCCGAGAGGCGAGCAGTACTTC
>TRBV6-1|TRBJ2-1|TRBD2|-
CASSEALLAGEVYNEQFF
TGTGCCAGCAGTGAAGCGCTACTAGCGGGAGAGGTTTACAATGAGCAGTTCTTC
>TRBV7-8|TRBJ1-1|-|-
CASSSQGLLNTEAFF
TGTGCCAGCAGCTCCCAGGGGCTCCTGAACACTGAAGCTTTCTTT
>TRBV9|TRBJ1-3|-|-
CASSPLGNTIYF
TGTGCCAGCAGCCCCCTAGGAAACACCATATATTTT
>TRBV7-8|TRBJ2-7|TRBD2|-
CASSLWGTSAVYEQYF
TGTGCCAGCAGCTTATGGGGGACTAGCGCCGTATACGAGCAGTACTTC
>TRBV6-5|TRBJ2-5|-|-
CASSYSDHVVTQYF
TGTGCCAGCAGTTACTCTGACCACGTGGTAACCCAGTACTTC
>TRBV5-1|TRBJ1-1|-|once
CASSATGNTEAFF
TGCGCCAGCAGCGCGACAGGGAACACTGAAGCTTTCTTT